The 4 T cell receptor beta chains given below trace back to one sample, sequenced in a study of memory CD4+ T cells and cytomegalovirus serostatus. Single viable CD3+CD4+CD8-CD45RO+ cells were sorted as the memory CD4+ T cells. TCRdb keeps only in-frame clones here, not all; method: immunoSEQ multiplex PCR. The data show about 60,000 clones, 80% seen once. The specimen was memory CD4+ T cells from blood. Receptor source: an adult in good health and CMV-seronegative. Some clones in this sample may be carry-over from other donors' samples.

With respect to this clone: At the DNA level, this CDR3 is encoded by other sequences in the same sample as well. The chain uses TRBV10-3 and TRBJ1-3; D gene uncertain. Per germline, CDR1 ENHRY and CDR2 SYGVKD. The CDR3 totals 14 residues. V was trimmed by 0 bases and J by 2 bases, leaving 5 bases between them. The CDR3 region is CAISESGTGNTIYF. The CDR3 DNA reads TGTGCCATCAGTGAGTCCGGGACTGGAAACACCATATATTTT.

V is TRBV5-1 and J is TRBJ2-3; no definite D call. Germline lookup yields CDR1 SGHRS and CDR2 YFSETQ. V gave up 4 bases and J gave up 2 bases, with 8 bases separating them. There are 13 residues in the CDR3. The DNA for the CDR3 is TGCGCCAGCAGCGGCAGGTTCACAGATACGCAGTATTTT. It encodes CASSGRFTDTQYF.

The rearrangement links TRBV7-9 to TRBJ2-5; D call uncertain. V lost 3 bases to trimming and J lost 4 bases, with 6 bases between them. This CDR3 has 12 amino acids. Germline values: CDR1 SEHNR, CDR2 FQNEAQ (reference sequence). The CDR3 reads CASSFMGETQYF. The CDR3 DNA is TGTGCCAGCAGCTTTATGGGAGAGACCCAGTACTTC.

The V and J genes are TRBV18 and TRBJ1-2, with 11 bases matching TRBD1. From germline, CDR1 is KGHSH and CDR2 LQKENI. Losses at the gene ends were 3 bases for V and 6 bases for J; bases not matched to a gene: 3. There are 14 residues in the CDR3. The CDR3 nucleotides read TGTGCCAGCTCACCTAGGACAGGGGGCGATGGCTACACCTTC. Its translation is CASSPRTGGDGYTF.